This T cell receptor (beta chain) was sequenced during a study of T cell responses to AZD1222 COVID-19 vaccine. Study conclusions and caveats: Only a handful of people who got AZD1222 tested seropositive at baseline. The donor cohort was predominantly white British with a female majority, and clonal diversity may have been underestimated. Spike-spanning, vaccine-associated CD4 TCRs were dominant at 160-218 and 743-854.

With respect to this clone: The antigen is undetermined.

This CDR3 region has 14 residues. Looked up from germline, CDR1 is GTSNPN and CDR2 is SVGIG (reference sequence). V lost 0 bases, J lost 1 base, and 8 bases lay in between. Repertoires were generated with immunoSEQ multiplex PCR, while TCRdb's copy carries only in-frame clones and drops some. The table has over 130,000 clones, almost 95% seen once. The input for sequencing was peripheral blood, taken 28 days after the second AZD1222 dose. The chain joins TRBV30 to TRBJ2-3; the D call may be TRBD1 or TRBD2 (5 bases each). The receptor comes from an adult who received the AZD1222 COVID-19 vaccine. For the CDR3, the DNA is TGTGCCTGGAGTGTGAGGGGCGGCACAGATACGCAGTATTTT. It specifies CAWSVRGGTDTQYF.